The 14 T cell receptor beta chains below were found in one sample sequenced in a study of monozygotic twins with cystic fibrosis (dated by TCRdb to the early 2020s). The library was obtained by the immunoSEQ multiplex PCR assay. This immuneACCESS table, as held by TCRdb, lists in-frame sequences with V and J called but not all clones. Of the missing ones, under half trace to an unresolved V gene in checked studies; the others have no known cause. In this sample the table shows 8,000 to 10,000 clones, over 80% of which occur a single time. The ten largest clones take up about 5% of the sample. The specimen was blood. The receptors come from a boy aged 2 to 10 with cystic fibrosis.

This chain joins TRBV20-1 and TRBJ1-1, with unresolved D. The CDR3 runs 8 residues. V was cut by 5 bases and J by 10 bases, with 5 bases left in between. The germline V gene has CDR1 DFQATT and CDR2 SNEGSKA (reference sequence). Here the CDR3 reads CSAEGAFF. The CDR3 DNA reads TGCAGTGCTGAGGGAGCTTTCTTT.

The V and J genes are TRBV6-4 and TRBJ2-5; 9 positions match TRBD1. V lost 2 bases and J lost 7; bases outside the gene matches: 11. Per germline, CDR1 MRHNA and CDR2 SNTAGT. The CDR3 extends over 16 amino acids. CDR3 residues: CASSDPGQGRVGTQYF. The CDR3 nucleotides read TGTGCCAGCAGTGACCCCGGACAGGGGAGGGTTGGGACCCAGTACTTC.

CDR3 residues: CASSRGGNQPQHF. CDR3 sequence (DNA): TGTGCCAGCAGCCGGGGCGGCAATCAGCCCCAGCATTTT. This rearrangement joins TRBV6-1 to TRBJ1-5; possibly TRBD1 for D (5 bases). The CDR3 has 13 residues. The germline V and J ends were trimmed by 6 bases and 2 bases, with 8 bases remaining between them. Germline values: CDR1 MNHNS, CDR2 SASEGT.

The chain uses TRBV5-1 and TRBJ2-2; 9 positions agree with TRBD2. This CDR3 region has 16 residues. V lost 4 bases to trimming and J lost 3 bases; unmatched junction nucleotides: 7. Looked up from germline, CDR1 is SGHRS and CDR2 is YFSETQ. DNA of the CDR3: TGCGCCAGCAGCCCCAGCGGGGGGACGTACACCGGGGAGCTGTTTTTT. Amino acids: CASSPSGGTYTGELFF.

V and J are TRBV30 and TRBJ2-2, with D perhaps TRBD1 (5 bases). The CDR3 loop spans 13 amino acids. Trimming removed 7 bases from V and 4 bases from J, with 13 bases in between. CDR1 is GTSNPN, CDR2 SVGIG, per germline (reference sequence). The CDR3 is CASAQQATGELFF. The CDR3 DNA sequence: TGTGCCTCCGCCCAACAGGCCACCGGGGAGCTGTTTTTT. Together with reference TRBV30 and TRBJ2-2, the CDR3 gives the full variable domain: SQTIHQWPATLVQPVGSPLSLECTVEGTSNPNLYWYRQAAGRGLQLLFYSVGIGQISSEVPQNLSASRPQDRQFILSSKKLLLSDSGFYLCASAQQATGELFFGEGSRLTVL.

In DNA, the CDR3 is TGTGCCAGCAGCTCGGAAGGTTTTTGGTATGAAAAACTGTTTTTT. This sequence encodes CASSSEGFWYEKLFF. The chain combines TRBV5-5 with TRBJ1-4; no reliable D call. The CDR3 runs 15 residues. Germline CDR1 SGHKS, CDR2 YYEKEE (reference sequence). The V and J ends lost 3 bases and 6 bases respectively, with 15 bases between them. The full variable domain, rest sourced from reference TRBV5-5 and TRBJ1-4, is DAGVTQSPTHLIKTRGQQVTLRCSPISGHKSVSWYQQVLGQGPQFIFQYYEKEERGRGNFPDRFSARQFPNYSSELNVNALLLGDSALYLCASSSEGFWYEKLFFGSGTQLSVL.

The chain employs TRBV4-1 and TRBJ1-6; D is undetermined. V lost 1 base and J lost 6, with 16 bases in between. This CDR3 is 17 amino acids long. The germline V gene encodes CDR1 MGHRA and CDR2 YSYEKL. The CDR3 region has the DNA TGCGCCAGCAGCCAAGGCTGGGTACTGGGCGGTAATTCACCCCTCCACTTT. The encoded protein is CASSQGWVLGGNSPLHF.

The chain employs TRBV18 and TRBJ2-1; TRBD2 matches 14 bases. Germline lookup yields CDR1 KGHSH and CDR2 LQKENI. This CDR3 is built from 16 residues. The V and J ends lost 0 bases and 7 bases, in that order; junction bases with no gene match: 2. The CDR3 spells CASSPPGLAGVNEQFF. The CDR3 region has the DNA TGTGCCAGCTCACCACCGGGACTAGCGGGGGTAAATGAGCAGTTCTTC. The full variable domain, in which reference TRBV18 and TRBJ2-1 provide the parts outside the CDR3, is NAGVMQNPRHLVRRRGQEARLRCSPMKGHSHVYWYRQLPEEGLKFMVYLQKENIIDESGMPKERFSAEFPKEGPSILRIQQVVRGDSAAYFCASSPPGLAGVNEQFFGPGTRLTVL.

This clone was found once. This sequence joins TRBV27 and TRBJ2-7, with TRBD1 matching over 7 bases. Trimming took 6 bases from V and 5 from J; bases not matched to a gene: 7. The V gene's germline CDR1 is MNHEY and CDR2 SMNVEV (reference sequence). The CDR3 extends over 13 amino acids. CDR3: CASSQTTGDEQYV. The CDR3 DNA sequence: TGTGCCAGCAGCCAAACTACAGGGGACGAGCAGTACGTC.

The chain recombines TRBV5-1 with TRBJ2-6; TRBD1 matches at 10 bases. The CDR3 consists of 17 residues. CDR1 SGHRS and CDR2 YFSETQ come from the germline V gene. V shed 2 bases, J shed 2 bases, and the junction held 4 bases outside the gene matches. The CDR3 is CASSFDRGRPGANVLTF. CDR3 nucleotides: TGCGCCAGCAGCTTCGACAGGGGGCGACCTGGGGCCAACGTCCTGACTTTC.

As DNA, the CDR3 is TGTGCCATCAGTGAGGAACCTCCCCGGGACAGGGGGCGGGAGACCCAGTACTTC. It codes for CAISEEPPRDRGRETQYF. This chain uses TRBV10-3 with TRBJ2-5, with TRBD1 identical over 12 bases. The CDR3 has 18 amino acids. Looked up from germline, CDR1 is ENHRY and CDR2 is SYGVKD. V lost 2 bases to trimming and J lost 5 bases; unmatched junction nucleotides: 12.

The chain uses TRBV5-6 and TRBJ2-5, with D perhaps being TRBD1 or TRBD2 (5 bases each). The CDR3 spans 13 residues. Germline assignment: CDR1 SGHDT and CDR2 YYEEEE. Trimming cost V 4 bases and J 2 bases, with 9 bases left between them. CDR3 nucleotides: TGTGCCAGCAGCCGGGACGTTCAAGAGACCCAGTACTTC. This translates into CASSRDVQETQYF.

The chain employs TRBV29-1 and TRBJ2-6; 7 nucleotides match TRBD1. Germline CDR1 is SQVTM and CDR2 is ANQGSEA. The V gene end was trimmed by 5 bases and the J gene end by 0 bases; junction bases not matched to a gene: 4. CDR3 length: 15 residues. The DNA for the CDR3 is TGCAGCGTTCGACAGGGAAGCTCTGGGGCCAACGTCCTGACTTTC. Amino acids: CSVRQGSSGANVLTF. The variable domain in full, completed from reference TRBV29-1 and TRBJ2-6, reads SAVISQKPSRDICQRGTSLTIQCQVDSQVTMMFWYRQQPGQSLTLIATANQGSEATYESGFVIDKFPISRPNLTFSTLTVSNMSPEDSSIYLCSVRQGSSGANVLTFGAGSRLTVL.

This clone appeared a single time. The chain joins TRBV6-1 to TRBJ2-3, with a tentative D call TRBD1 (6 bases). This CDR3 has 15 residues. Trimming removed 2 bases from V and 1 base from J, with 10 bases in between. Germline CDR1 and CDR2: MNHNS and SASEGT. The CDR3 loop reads CASSEMAGGTDTQYF. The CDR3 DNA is TGTGCCAGCAGTGAAATGGCAGGGGGCACAGATACGCAGTATTTT.